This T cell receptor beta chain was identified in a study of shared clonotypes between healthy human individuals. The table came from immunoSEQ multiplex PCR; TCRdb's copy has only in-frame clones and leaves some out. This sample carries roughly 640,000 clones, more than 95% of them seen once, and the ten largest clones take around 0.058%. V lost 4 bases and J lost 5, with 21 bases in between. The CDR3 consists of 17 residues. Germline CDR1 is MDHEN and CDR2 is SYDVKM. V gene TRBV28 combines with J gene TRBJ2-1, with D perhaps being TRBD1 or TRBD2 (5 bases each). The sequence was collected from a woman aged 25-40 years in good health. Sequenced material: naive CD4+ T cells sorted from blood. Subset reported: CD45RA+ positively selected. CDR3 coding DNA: TGTGCCAGCAGTTCAACGCTGGGGACCTCGAATAACAATGAGCAGTTCTTC. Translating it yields CASSSTLGTSNNNEQFF.